This TCR beta chain derives from a study of blood T cells in healthy people across ages. Study-wide context: Template switching caught about one barcoded beta molecule for each two T cells.

A sample-barcoded 5' primer and a J-beta primer mix were used in a second PCR of about 6 to 11 cycles. Sequencing recovered at least 3 million CDR3-containing paired-end reads from each sample. TCRdb re-called the 5' RACE reads through MiXCR, storing one row per CDR3 protein. The table shows hundreds of thousands of distinct CDR3 sequences, with about 37% occurring only once. For this clonotype: The antigen is unknown.

Study-level results: Estimates based on one million T cells were treated as lower bounds.

Losses at the gene ends were 4 bases for V and 0 bases for J; bases not matched to a gene: 7. CDR3 length: 17 amino acids. CDR1 is SGHAT and CDR2 is FQNNGV in the germline V gene. The V gene is TRBV11-2, the J gene TRBJ2-3; 10 nucleotides agree with TRBD2. Sequences were obtained from blood. The receptor's source is a man aged 18 to 35 in good health. The CDR3 region has the DNA TGTGCCAGCAGCTCCGGGCTAGCGGGGGCTAGCACAGATACGCAGTATTTT. Protein: CASSSGLAGASTDTQYF.